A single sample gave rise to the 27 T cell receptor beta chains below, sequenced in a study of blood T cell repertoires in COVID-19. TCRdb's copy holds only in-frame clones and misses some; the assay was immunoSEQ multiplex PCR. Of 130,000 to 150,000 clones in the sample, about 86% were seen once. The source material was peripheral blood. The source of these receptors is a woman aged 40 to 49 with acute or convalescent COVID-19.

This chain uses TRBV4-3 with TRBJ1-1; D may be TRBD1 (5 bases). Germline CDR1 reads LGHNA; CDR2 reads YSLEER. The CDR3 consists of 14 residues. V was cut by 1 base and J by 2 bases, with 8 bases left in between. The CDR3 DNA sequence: TGCGCCAGCAGCCAAGCAAGGGGAAACACTGAAGCTTTCTTT. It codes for CASSQARGNTEAFF.

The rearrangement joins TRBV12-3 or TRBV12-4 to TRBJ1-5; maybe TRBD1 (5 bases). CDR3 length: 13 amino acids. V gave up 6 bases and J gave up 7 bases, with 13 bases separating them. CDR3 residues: CASSPGGSQPQHF. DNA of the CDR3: TGTGCCAGCAGCCCGGGGGGGAGCCAGCCCCAGCATTTT.

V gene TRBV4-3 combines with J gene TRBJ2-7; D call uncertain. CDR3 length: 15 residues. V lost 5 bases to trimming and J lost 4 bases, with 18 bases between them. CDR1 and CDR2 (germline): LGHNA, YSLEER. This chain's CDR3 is CASSANAVTPYEQYF. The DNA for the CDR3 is TGCGCCAGCAGCGCCAATGCGGTTACCCCTTACGAGCAGTACTTC.

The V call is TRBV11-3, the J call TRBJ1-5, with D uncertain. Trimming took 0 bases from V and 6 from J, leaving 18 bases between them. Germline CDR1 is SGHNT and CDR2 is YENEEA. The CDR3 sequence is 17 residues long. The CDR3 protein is CASSLDPRREVRQPQHF. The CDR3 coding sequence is TGTGCCAGCAGCTTAGACCCCCGGCGCGAGGTTCGTCAGCCCCAGCATTTT.

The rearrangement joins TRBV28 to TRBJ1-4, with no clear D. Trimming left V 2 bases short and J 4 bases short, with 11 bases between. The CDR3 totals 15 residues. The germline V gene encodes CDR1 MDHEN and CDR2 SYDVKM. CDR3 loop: CASSLNLGVNEKLFF. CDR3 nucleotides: TGTGCCAGCAGTTTAAACCTGGGCGTTAATGAAAAACTGTTTTTT.

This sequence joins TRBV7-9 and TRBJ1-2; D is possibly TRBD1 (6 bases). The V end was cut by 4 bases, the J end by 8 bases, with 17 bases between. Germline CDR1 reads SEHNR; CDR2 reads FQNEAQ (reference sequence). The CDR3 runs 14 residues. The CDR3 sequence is CASSSPTGSEGYTF. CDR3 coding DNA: TGTGCCAGCAGCTCACCTACAGGGAGTGAGGGCTACACCTTC.

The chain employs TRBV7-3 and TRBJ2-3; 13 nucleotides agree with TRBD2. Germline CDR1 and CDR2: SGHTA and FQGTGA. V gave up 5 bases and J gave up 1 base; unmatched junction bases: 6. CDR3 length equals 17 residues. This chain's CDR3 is CASSAWTSGGGTDTQYF. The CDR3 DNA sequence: TGTGCCAGCAGCGCCTGGACTAGCGGGGGCGGCACAGATACGCAGTATTTT. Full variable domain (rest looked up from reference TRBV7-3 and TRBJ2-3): GAGVSQTPSNKVTEKGKYVELRCDPISGHTALYWYRQSLGQGPEFLIYFQGTGAADDSGLPNDRFFAVRPEGSVSTLKIQRTERGDSAVYLCASSAWTSGGGTDTQYFGPGTRLTVL.

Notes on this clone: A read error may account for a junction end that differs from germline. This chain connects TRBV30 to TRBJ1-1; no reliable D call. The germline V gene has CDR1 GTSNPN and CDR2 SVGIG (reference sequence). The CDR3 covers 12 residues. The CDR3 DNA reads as TGTGCCTGGAGTGTGTGGAGGGAACCTAGTGGATTT. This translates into CAWSVWREPSGF. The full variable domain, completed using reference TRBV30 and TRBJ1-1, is SQTIHQWPATLVQPVGSPLSLECTVEGTSNPNLYWYRQAAGRGLQLLFYSVGIGQISSEVPQNLSASRPQDRQFILSSKKLLLSDSGFYLCAWSVWREPSGFGQGTRLTVV.

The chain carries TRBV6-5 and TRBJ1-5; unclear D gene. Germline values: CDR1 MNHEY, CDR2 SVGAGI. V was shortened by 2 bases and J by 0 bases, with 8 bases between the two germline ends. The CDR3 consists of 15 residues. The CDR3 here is CASSYGGLSNQPQHF. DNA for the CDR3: TGTGCCAGCAGTTACGGTGGCCTTAGCAATCAGCCCCAGCATTTT.

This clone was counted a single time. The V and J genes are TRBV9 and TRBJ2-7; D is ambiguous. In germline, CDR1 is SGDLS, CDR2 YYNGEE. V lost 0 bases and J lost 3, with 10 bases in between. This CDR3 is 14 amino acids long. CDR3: CASSVDNTNYEQYF. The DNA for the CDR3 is TGTGCCAGCAGCGTAGATAATACAAACTACGAGCAGTACTTC.

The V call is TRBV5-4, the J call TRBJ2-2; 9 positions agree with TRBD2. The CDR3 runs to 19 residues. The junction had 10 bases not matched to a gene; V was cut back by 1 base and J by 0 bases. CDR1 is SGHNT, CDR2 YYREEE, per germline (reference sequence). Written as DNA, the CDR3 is TGTGCCAGCAGCTTGACCCGAAATAGCGGGGGAGCGAACACCGGGGAGCTGTTTTTT. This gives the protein CASSLTRNSGGANTGELFF.

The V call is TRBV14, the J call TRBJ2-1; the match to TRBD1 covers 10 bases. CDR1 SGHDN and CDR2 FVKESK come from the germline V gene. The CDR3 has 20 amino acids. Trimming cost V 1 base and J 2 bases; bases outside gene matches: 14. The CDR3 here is CASSQVPIVGTGVPYNEQFF. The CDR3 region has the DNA TGTGCCAGCAGCCAAGTACCTATTGTTGGGACAGGGGTACCCTACAATGAGCAGTTCTTC.

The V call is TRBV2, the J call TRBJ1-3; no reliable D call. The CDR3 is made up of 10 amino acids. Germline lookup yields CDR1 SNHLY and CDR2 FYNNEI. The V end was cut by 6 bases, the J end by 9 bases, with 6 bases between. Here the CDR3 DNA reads TGTGCCAGCAGGGAGGTCACCATATATTTT. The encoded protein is CASREVTIYF.

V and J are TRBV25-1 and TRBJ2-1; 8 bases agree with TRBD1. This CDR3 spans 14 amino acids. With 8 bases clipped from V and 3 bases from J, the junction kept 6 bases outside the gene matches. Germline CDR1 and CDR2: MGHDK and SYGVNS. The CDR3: CASQKQGGYNEQFF. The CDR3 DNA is TGTGCCAGCCAGAAACAGGGGGGCTACAATGAGCAGTTCTTC.

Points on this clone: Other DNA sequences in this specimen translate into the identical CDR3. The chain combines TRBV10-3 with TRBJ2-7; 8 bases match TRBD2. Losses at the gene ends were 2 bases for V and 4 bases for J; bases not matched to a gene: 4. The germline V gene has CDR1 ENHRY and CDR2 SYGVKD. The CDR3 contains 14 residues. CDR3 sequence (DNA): TGTGCCATCAGTGAGGCCAGCGGGAGTTACGAGCAGTACTTC. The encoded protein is CAISEASGSYEQYF.

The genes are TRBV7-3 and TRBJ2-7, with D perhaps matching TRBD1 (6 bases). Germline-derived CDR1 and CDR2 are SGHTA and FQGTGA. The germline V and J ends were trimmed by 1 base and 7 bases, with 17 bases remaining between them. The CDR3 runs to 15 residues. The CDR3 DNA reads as TGTGCCAGCAGCTTAAACCAGGGGACCGCTTTAGAGCAGTACTTC. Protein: CASSLNQGTALEQYF. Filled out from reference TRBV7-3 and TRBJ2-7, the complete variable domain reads GAGVSQTPSNKVTEKGKYVELRCDPISGHTALYWYRQSLGQGPEFLIYFQGTGAADDSGLPNDRFFAVRPEGSVSTLKIQRTERGDSAVYLCASSLNQGTALEQYFGPGTRLTVT.

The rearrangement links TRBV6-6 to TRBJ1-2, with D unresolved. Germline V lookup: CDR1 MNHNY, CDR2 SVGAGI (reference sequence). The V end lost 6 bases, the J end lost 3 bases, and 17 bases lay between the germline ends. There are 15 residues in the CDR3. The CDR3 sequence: CASRDERRLYYGYTF. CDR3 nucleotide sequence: TGTGCCAGCAGAGACGAGCGGAGGCTCTACTATGGCTACACCTTC.

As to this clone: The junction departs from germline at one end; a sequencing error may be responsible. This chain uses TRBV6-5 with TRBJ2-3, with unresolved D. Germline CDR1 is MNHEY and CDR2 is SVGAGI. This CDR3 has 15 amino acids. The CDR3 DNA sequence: TGTGTCAGCAGTTACTTCCCCTACCTCACAGATACGCAGTATTTT. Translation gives CVSSYFPYLTDTQYF.

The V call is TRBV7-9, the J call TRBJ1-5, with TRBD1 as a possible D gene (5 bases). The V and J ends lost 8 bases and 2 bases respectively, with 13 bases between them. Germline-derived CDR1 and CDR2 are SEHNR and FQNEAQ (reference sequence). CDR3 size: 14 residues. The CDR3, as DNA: TGTGCCAGCGGGAGGGGAGGTGGCAATCAGCCCCAGCATTTT. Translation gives CASGRGGGNQPQHF.

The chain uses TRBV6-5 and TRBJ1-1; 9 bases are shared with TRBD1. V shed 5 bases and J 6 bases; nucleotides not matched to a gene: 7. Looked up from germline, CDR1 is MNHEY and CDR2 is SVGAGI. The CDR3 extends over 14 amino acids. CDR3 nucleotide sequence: TGTGCCAGCAGTCTAACAGGGGGCTCAGCTGAAGCTTTCTTT. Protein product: CASSLTGGSAEAFF.

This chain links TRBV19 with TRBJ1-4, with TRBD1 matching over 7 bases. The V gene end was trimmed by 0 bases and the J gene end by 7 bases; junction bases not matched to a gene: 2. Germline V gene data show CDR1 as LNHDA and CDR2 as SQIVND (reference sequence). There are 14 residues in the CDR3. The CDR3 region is CASSIEGTVEKLFF. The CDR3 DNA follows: TGTGCCAGTAGTATAGAGGGGACAGTTGAAAAACTGTTTTTT.

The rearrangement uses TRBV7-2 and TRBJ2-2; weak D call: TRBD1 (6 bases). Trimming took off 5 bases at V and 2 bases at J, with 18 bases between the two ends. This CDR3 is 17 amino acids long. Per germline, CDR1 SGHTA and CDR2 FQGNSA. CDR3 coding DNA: TGTGCCAGCAGCCCCCCCCGCCGGACAGCTAACACCGGGGAGCTGTTTTTT. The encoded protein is CASSPPRRTANTGELFF.

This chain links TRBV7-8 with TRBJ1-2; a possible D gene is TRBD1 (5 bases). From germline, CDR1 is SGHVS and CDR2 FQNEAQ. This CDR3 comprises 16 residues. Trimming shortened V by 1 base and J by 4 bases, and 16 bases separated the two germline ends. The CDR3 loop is CASSLGVDGAIYGYTF. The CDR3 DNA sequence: TGTGCCAGCAGCTTAGGAGTAGATGGGGCCATCTATGGCTACACCTTC.

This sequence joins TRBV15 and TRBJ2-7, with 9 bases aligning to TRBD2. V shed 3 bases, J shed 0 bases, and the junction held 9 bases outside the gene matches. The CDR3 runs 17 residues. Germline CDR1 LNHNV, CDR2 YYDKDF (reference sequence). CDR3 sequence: CATSSYTSGSTSYEQYF. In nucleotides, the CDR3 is TGTGCCACCAGCAGCTATACTAGCGGGTCAACCTCCTACGAGCAGTACTTC.

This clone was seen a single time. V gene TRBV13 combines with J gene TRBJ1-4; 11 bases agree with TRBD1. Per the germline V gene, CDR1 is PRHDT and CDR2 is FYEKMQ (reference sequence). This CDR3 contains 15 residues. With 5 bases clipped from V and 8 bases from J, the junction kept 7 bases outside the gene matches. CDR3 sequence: CASSTTGTGGEKLFF. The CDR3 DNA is TGTGCCAGCAGCACCACCGGGACAGGGGGAGAAAAACTGTTTTTT.

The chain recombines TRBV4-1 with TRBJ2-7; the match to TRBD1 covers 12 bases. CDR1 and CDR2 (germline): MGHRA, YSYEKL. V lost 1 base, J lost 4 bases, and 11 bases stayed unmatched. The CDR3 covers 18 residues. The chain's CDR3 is CASSQGTYWGQGAYEQYF. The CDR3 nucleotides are TGCGCCAGCAGCCAAGGCACCTATTGGGGACAGGGGGCATACGAGCAGTACTTC.

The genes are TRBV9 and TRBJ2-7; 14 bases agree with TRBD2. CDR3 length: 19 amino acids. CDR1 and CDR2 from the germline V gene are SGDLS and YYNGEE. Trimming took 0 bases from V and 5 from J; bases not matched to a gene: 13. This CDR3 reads CASSVEGRLAGGPKNEQYF. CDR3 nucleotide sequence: TGTGCCAGCAGCGTAGAGGGGAGACTAGCGGGAGGGCCAAAGAACGAGCAGTACTTC.